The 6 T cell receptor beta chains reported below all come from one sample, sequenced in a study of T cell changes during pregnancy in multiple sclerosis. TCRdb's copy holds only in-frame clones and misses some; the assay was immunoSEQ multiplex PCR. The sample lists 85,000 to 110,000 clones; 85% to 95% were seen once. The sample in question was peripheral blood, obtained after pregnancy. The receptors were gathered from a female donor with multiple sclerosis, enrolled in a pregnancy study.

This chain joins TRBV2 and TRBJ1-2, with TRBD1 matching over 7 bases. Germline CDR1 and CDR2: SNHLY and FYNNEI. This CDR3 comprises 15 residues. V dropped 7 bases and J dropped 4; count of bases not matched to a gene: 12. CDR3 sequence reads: CASTATEGALYGYTF. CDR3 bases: TGTGCCAGCACCGCGACAGAGGGGGCCCTCTATGGCTACACCTTC.

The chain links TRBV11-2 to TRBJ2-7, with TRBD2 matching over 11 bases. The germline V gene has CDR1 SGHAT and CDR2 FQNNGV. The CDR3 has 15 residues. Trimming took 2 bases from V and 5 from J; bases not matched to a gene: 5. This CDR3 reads CASSLNSGRANEQYF. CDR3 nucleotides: TGTGCCAGCAGCTTAAATAGCGGGAGGGCCAACGAGCAGTACTTC.

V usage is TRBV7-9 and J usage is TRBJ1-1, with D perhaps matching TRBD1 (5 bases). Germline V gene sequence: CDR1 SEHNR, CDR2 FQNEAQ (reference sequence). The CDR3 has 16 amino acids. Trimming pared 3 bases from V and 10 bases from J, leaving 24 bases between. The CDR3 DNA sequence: TGTGCCAGCAGCTTGTCGGGGGAGGGACGGGCCTTTCTAGCTTTCTTT. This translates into CASSLSGEGRAFLAFF.

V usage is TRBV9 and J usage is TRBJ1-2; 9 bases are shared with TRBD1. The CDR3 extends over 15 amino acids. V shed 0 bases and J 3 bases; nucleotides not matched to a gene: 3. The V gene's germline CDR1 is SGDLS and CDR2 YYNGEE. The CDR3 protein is CASSVAWTGDYGYTF. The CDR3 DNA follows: TGTGCCAGCAGCGTAGCTTGGACAGGGGACTATGGCTACACCTTC.

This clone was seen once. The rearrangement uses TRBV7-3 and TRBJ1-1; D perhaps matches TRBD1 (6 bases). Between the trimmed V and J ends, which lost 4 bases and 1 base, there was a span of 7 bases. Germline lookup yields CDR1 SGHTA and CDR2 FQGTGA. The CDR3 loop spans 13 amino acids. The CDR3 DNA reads TGTGCCAGCAGCTACAGGGAGAACACTGAAGCTTTCTTT. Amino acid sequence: CASSYRENTEAFF.

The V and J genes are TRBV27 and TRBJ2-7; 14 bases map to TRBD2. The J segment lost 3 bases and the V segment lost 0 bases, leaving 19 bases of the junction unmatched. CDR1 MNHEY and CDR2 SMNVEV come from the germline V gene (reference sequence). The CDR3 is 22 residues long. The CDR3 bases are TGTGCCAGCAGTTTATCGCCGGGACTAGCGGGAGTTTGGACCAACCAAGGCTACGAGCAGTACTTC. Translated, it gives CASSLSPGLAGVWTNQGYEQYF.